Each of the 18 T cell receptor beta chains below was sequenced from the same sample in a study of blood T cell repertoires in COVID-19. The repertoire was sequenced with immunoSEQ multiplex PCR; TCRdb's copy has only in-frame clones and lacks some. The sample lists roughly 300,000 clones, about nine tenths occurring once. Sequencing was done on a sample of PBMCs or T cells enriched from blood (not recorded which). All receptors derive from a man between 25 and 39 years old who had recovered from COVID-19.

This chain connects TRBV7-9 to TRBJ1-2; 9 bases match TRBD1. Germline values: CDR1 SEHNR, CDR2 FQNEAQ (reference sequence). The trim removed 5 bases at V and 0 bases at J, leaving 7 bases unmatched. The CDR3 loop spans 16 amino acids. CDR3 nucleotide sequence: TGTGCCAGCAGCCGTCCCGGGACAGGGACTAACTATGGCTACACCTTC. It encodes CASSRPGTGTNYGYTF.

At least ten counts were recorded for this clone. The chain combines TRBV6-2 or TRBV6-3 with TRBJ2-7, with 13 bases that match TRBD2. The germline V gene has CDR1 MNHEY and CDR2 SVGEGT. The J segment lost 0 bases and the V segment lost 5 bases, leaving 19 bases of the junction unmatched. The CDR3 totals 21 residues. The chain's CDR3 is CASSRLFESWTSGGTSYEQYF. CDR3 DNA: TGTGCCAGCAGTCGCCTCTTTGAATCCTGGACTAGCGGGGGAACCTCCTACGAGCAGTACTTC.

The chain employs TRBV3-1 (or the pseudogene TRBV3-2) and TRBJ1-1; TRBD1 matches 7 bases. The CDR3 is 15 residues long. The germline V gene has CDR1 LGHDT and CDR2 YNNKEL (reference sequence). V trimming: 4 bases; J trimming: 4 bases; junction bases outside the gene matches: 9. CDR3 DNA sequence: TGTGCCAGCAGCCGTGGGGCGACAGGGACCACTGAAGCTTTCTTT. Translated: CASSRGATGTTEAFF.

V and J are TRBV3-1 (or the pseudogene TRBV3-2) and TRBJ1-6; TRBD1 agrees at 7 bases. CDR3 size: 15 residues. Trimming at V came to 4 bases and at J to 11 bases, leaving 11 bases not matched to a gene. Germline CDR1 and CDR2: LGHDT and YNNKEL (reference sequence). CDR3 nucleotide sequence: TGTGCCAGCAGCCCGTGGACAGGTGCGCGGACACCCCTCCACTTT. It encodes CASSPWTGARTPLHF.

This clone showed up just once. This chain links TRBV28 with TRBJ1-5, with 7 bases identical to TRBD1. Germline V gives CDR1 MDHEN, CDR2 SYDVKM. V lost 6 bases and J lost 1; bases outside the gene matches: 6. The CDR3 runs to 15 residues. This chain's CDR3 is CASSSGQASNQPQHF. CDR3 DNA: TGTGCCAGCAGCTCCGGACAGGCCAGCAATCAGCCCCAGCATTTT. Full variable domain (missing parts from reference TRBV28 and TRBJ1-5): DVKVTQSSRYLVKRTGEKVFLECVQDMDHENMFWYRQDPGLGLRLIYFSYDVKMKEKGDIPEGYSVSREKKERFSLILESASTNQTSMYLCASSSGQASNQPQHFGDGTRLSIL.

CDR3 coding DNA: TGCAGCGTTACGGGACAGGGGGCGCAGGAGCAGTACTTC. Encoded protein: CSVTGQGAQEQYF. The V call is TRBV29-1, the J call TRBJ2-7, with 12 bases identical to TRBD1. The V gene's germline CDR1 is SQVTM and CDR2 ANQGSEA. The CDR3 spans 13 residues. V lost 5 bases, J lost 7 bases, and 6 bases stayed unmatched.

The rearrangement uses TRBV18 and TRBJ2-5, with 12 bases aligning to TRBD2. Germline V gene sequence: CDR1 KGHSH, CDR2 LQKENI. CDR3 length equals 15 residues. Germline trimming cut 2 bases from V and 4 bases from J; bases unmatched to any gene: 2. CDR3 residues: CASSPSTSGGETQYF. The DNA for the CDR3 is TGTGCCAGCTCACCATCGACTAGCGGGGGAGAGACCCAGTACTTC.

This chain joins TRBV11-2 and TRBJ1-6, with TRBD1 as a possible D gene (5 bases). Germline assignment: CDR1 SGHAT and CDR2 FQNNGV. The CDR3 totals 17 residues. V was cut by 7 bases and J by 7 bases, with 23 bases left in between. This CDR3 reads CASTQRGEARNNSPLHF. The CDR3 coding sequence is TGTGCCAGCACCCAAAGGGGTGAGGCCCGGAACAATTCACCCCTCCACTTT.

This sequence joins TRBV5-1 and TRBJ1-2; D is undetermined. This CDR3 is built from 13 residues. V shed 4 bases and J shed 4 bases, with 11 bases lying between them. The germline V gene has CDR1 SGHRS and CDR2 YFSETQ. CDR3 protein: CASSPETIYGYTF. In nucleotides, the CDR3 is TGCGCCAGCAGCCCCGAGACAATCTATGGCTACACCTTC. Using reference TRBV5-1 and TRBJ1-2 for the parts outside the CDR3, the full variable domain is KAGVTQTPRYLIKTRGQQVTLSCSPISGHRSVSWYQQTPGQGLQFLFEYFSETQRNKGNFPGRFSGRQFSNSRSEMNVSTLELGDSALYLCASSPETIYGYTFGSGTRLTVV.

CDR3 DNA: TGTGCCAGCAAGGGAGGAGACAACACTGAAGCTTTCTTT. As protein: CASKGGDNTEAFF. The V call is TRBV12-3 or TRBV12-4, the J call TRBJ1-1; D gene unclear. The CDR3 runs 13 residues. Between the trimmed V and J ends, which lost 7 bases and 2 bases, there was a span of 11 bases.

This rearrangement joins TRBV12-3 or TRBV12-4 to TRBJ2-3; no clear D gene. V was shortened by 6 bases and J by 4 bases, with 8 bases between the two germline ends. The length of the CDR3 is 12 residues. The CDR3, as DNA: TGTGCCAGCAGCCTTTTCGCAGATACGCAGTATTTT. It encodes CASSLFADTQYF.

The chain combines TRBV5-4 with TRBJ2-3; a possible D gene is TRBD1 (5 bases). The length of the CDR3 is 16 residues. Germline assignment: CDR1 SGHNT and CDR2 YYREEE (reference sequence). V was cut by 3 bases and J by 5 bases, with 19 bases left in between. This chain's CDR3 is CASSWPGARWLDTQYF. The CDR3 DNA reads as TGTGCCAGCAGCTGGCCTGGGGCCCGGTGGTTAGATACGCAGTATTTT. Variable domain in full (rest from reference TRBV5-4 and TRBJ2-3): ETGVTQSPTHLIKTRGQQVTLRCSSQSGHNTVSWYQQALGQGPQFIFQYYREEENGRGNFPPRFSGLQFPNYSSELNVNALELDDSALYLCASSWPGARWLDTQYFGPGTRLTVL.

The rearrangement uses TRBV9 and TRBJ2-7; 7 bases match TRBD2. This CDR3 has 15 residues. The V gene end was trimmed by 3 bases and the J gene end by 5 bases; junction bases not matched to a gene: 11. Germline V gives CDR1 SGDLS, CDR2 YYNGEE. The DNA of the CDR3 is TGTGCCAGCAGCGGTTCGGGGTGGGGAGGGGACGAGCAGTACTTC. This encodes CASSGSGWGGDEQYF.

The V call is TRBV10-3, the J call TRBJ1-5; 7 bases line up with TRBD1. After removal of 2 bases from V and 4 bases from J, the junction contained 2 bases not matched to a gene. The CDR3 has 14 residues. The germline V gene has CDR1 ENHRY and CDR2 SYGVKD. The CDR3 DNA is TGTGCCATCAGTGAGACAGGGGCGAATCAGCCCCAGCATTTT. This codes for CAISETGANQPQHF.

V usage is TRBV19 and J usage is TRBJ2-7; a possible D gene is TRBD2 (5 bases). The germline V gene has CDR1 LNHDA and CDR2 SQIVND (reference sequence). V was shortened by 5 bases and J by 6 bases, with 20 bases between the two germline ends. This CDR3 is 15 amino acids long. In DNA form, the CDR3 reads TGTGCCAGTAGTGACCCGGGAAAAAAGGCCCGCGAGCAGTACTTC. Residues: CASSDPGKKAREQYF.

V gene TRBV2 combines with J gene TRBJ1-4; TRBD1 might be the D (6 bases). The germline V gene has CDR1 SNHLY and CDR2 FYNNEI. V was pared by 8 bases and J by 5 bases, with 18 bases between. This CDR3 comprises 15 residues. The CDR3 region is CASGSYRQDNEKLFF. As DNA, the CDR3 is TGTGCCAGCGGCTCGTACCGACAGGACAATGAAAAACTGTTTTTT.

This clone has more than one count but fewer than ten. The chain recombines TRBV4-1 with TRBJ2-2, with D possibly matching TRBD1 (6 bases). Germline CDR1 reads MGHRA; CDR2 reads YSYEKL. The CDR3 consists of 13 residues. Trimming removed 4 bases at V and 9 bases at J, with 12 bases between. CDR3 bases: TGCGCCAGCAGCCCTACAGGGAGTAGGGAGCTGTTTTTT. Translation gives CASSPTGSRELFF.

This clone was detected a few times. J is TRBJ2-3 and V is TRBV10-3; possibly TRBD2 for D (7 bases). The CDR3 runs 12 residues. The V gene's germline CDR1 is ENHRY and CDR2 SYGVKD. V lost 0 bases and J lost 11, with 9 bases in between. The DNA of the CDR3 is TGTGCCATCAGTGAGTCGGGGGGGCAGCAGTATTTT. Its translation: CAISESGGQQYF.